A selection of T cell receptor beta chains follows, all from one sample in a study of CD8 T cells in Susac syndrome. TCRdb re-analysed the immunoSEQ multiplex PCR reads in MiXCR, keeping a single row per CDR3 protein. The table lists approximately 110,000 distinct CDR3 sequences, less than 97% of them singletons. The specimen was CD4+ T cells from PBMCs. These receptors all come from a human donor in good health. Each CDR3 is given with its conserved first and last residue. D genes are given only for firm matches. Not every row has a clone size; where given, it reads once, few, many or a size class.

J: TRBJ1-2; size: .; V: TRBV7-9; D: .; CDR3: CASSSAGSGYTF; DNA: TGTGCCAGCAGCTCAGCGGGAAGTGGCTACACCTTC
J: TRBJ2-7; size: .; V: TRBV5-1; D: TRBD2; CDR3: CASSVSGGNSYEQYF; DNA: TGCGCCAGCAGCGTTAGCGGGGGCAACTCCTACGAGCAGTACTTC
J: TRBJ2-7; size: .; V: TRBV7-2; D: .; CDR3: CASSLGPGRLSGQYF; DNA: TGTGCCAGCAGCTTAGGTCCGGGAAGGCTTTCTGGGCAGTACTTC
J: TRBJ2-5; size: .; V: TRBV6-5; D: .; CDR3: CASSATSWGETQYF; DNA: TGTGCCAGCAGCGCTACCTCGTGGGGAGAGACCCAGTACTTC
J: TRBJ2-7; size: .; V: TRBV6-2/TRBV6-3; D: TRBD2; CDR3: CASSDLGTTYEQYF; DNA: TGTGCCAGCAGTGATCTCGGGACTACCTACGAGCAGTACTTC
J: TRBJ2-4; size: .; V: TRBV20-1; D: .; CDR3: CSAPQTALAKNIQYF; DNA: TGCAGTGCGCCTCAGACTGCGCTAGCCAAAAACATTCAGTACTTC
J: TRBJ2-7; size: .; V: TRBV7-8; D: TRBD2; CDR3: CASSLRSGSPSEQYF; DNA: TGTGCCAGCAGCTTACGAAGCGGGAGTCCCTCCGAGCAGTACTTC
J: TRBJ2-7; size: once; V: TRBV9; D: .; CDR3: CASSLTAGASSYEQYF; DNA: TGTGCCAGCAGTCTAACGGCGGGGGCTAGCTCCTACGAGCAGTACTTC
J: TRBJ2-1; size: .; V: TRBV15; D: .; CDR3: CATSRSLNNEQFF; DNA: TGTGCCACCAGCAGATCACTGAACAATGAGCAGTTCTTC
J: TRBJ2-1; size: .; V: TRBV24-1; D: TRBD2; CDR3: CATSDPSGTSGRPDEQFF; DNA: TGTGCCACCAGTGACCCGAGTGGGACTAGCGGGAGGCCGGATGAGCAGTTCTTC
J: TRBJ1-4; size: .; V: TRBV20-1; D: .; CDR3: CSAVDSEKLFF; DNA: TGCAGTGCGGTGGACTCGGAAAAACTGTTTTTT
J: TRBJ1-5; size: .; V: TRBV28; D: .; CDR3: CASSLFSGQPQHF; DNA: TGTGCCAGCAGTTTGTTCTCGGGACAGCCCCAGCATTTT
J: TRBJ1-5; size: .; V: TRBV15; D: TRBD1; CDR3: CATSRDDRGTAQHF; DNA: TGTGCCACCAGCAGAGATGACAGGGGCACGGCCCAGCATTTT
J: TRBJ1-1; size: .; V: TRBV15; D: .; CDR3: CATSRRGGTEAFF; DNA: TGTGCCACCAGCAGGAGAGGGGGGACTGAAGCTTTCTTT
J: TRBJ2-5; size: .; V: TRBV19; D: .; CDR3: CASRHTGSGETQYF; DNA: TGTGCCAGTAGACATACAGGTAGTGGAGAGACCCAGTACTTC
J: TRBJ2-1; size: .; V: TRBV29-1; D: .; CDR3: CSDRSSSSYNEQFF; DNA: TGCAGCGACCGATCTTCCAGCTCCTACAATGAGCAGTTCTTC
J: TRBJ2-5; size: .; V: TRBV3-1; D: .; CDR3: CASASLETQYF; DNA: TGTGCCAGTGCCAGTCTGGAGACCCAGTACTTC
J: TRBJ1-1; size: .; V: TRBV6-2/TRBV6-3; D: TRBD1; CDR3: CASSYHDRAGEAFF; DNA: TGTGCCAGCAGTTACCATGACAGGGCAGGTGAAGCTTTCTTT
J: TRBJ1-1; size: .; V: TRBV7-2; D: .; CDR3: CASSLAATLNTEAFF; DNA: TGTGCCAGCAGCTTAGCTGCGACATTGAACACTGAAGCTTTCTTT
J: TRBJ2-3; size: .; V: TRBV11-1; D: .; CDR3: CASSFGRRAMDTQYF; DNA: TGTGCCAGCAGCTTTGGTCGCCGGGCCATGGATACGCAGTATTTT
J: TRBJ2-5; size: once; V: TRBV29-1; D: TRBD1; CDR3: CSVLGGSGGETQYF; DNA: TGCAGCGTTTTGGGCGGGTCAGGGGGAGAGACCCAGTACTTC
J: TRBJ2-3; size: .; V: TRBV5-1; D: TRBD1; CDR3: CASSPVRTGAADTQYF; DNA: TGCGCCAGCAGCCCAGTCCGGACAGGGGCCGCAGATACGCAGTATTTT
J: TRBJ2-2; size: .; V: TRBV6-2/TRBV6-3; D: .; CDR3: CASSYNRYTGELFF; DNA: TGTGCCAGCAGTTACAACAGGTACACCGGGGAGCTGTTTTTT
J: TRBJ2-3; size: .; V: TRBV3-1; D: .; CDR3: CASSQRRGIVADTQYF; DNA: TGTGCCAGCAGCCAAAGGCGCGGGATAGTCGCAGATACGCAGTATTTT
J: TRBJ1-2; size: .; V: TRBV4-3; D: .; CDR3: CASSQEDQGRGGAYGYTF; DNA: TGCGCCAGCAGCCAAGAGGACCAAGGCCGGGGTGGGGCATATGGCTACACCTTC
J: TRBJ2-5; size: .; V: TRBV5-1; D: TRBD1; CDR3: CASSLEGGRTQETQYF; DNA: TGCGCCAGCAGCTTGGAAGGGGGCCGGACCCAAGAGACCCAGTACTTC